The clone carrying this T cell receptor (beta chain) has only a few counts. No antigen is known for it. Germline CDR1 and CDR2: SGHTA and FQGTGA. This CDR3 comprises 16 residues. The V end lost 4 bases, the J end lost 6 bases, and 21 bases lay between the germline ends. The data stem from a study of T cell repertoires in cytomegalovirus infection. Overall study: As its CMV epitopes, the study selected recently identified HLA-C-restricted and well-studied HLA-B-restricted targets.

Study-wide findings and caveats: CMV-specific TCR beta clonotypes restricted by HLA-C dominated the ex vivo response.

TCRdb itself ran the reads through MiXCR, one entry per CDR3 protein. The sample shows 200,000 to 250,000 distinct CDR3 sequences, around 40% of them seen only once. The starting material was CD8+ T cells from cultured PBMCs, obtained from culture after CMV antigen stimulation. The TCR originated in a human donor in good health (CMV status not recorded). Some clones in this sample may be carry-over from other donors' samples. This sequence joins TRBV7-3 and TRBJ1-1, with D tentatively TRBD1 (6 bases). The DNA of the CDR3 is TGTGCCAGCAGCTCTCCATTTCAGGGGCTAGGGGCTGAAGCTTTCTTT. This sequence encodes CASSSPFQGLGAEAFF.